This TCR beta chain was profiled in a study of blood T cell repertoires in COVID-19 (dated by TCRdb to the early 2020s). Regarding the complete study: The collaborator samples originated in the United States, Italy and Spain and spanned the acute and convalescent phases of COVID-19. A freely available public database, intended as a resource for researchers studying the immune response to SARS-CoV-2, is where the repertoires were released. The dataset comprised deeply sampled blood TCRbeta repertoires from subjects exposed to, actively infected with, or recovered from COVID-19. The sample metadata nearly always contained a de-identified subject ID, COVID-19 status, age in years and sex. Where HLA class I and class II types were available, the types were taken from metadata supplied by the sample provider, not from assay-based typing. Samples were obtained from the ongoing ImmuneRACE study (first 160 participants) and from 950 to 1,500 subjects provided by 6 global collaborators. The prospective study material was composed of cDNA or gDNA derived from T cells, B-cell-depleted T cells, or PBMCs.

TCRbeta CDR3 regions were amplified from genomic DNA using the immunoSEQ Assay, a bias-controlled multiplex PCR. Regarding the original processing steps: The number of nucleated cells in each sample was estimated from the amplification of reference gene primers within the assay. Sequence reads were collapsed and filtered to measure the absolute abundance of every unique TCRbeta CDR3 rearrangement. For each sample, productive Simpson clonality was calculated by taking the square root of Simpson's diversity index across productive rearrangements. This is the immuneACCESS table as TCRdb keeps it, with only in-frame sequences that have V and J called. A part of the clones is gone; compared with another copy, unresolved V genes explain less than half, and the rest is unexplained. That table is the source of V, J and clone size, and D and trimming were worked out from the DNA. Present in this sample are 150,000 to 190,000 clones, over 60% of which were seen just once. In total, the top ten clones hold 3% to 4.5% of the sample.

Whole blood was collected in K2EDTA tubes by collaborating institutions according to the institutions' own protocols. For TCRbeta analysis, collaborators shipped samples as frozen whole blood, isolated PBMCs, or DNA extracted from either of those sample types. Here is what the overall study found, with its caveats: How much clinical and demographic metadata was included differed by source and by participant, and the metadata was provided uncurated.

As to this clone: Its antigen specificity is not known. No much larger clonotype is one base removed from it; base qualities were not supplied.

Measured from the cysteine to the phenylalanine, the CDR3 is 14 residues long. The read is trimmed to its CDR3 DNA, 42 bases read in frame from base 1. Clipping removes 7 bases from V and 3 bases from J, with 6 as the unmatched junction base count. CDR1 and CDR2 are drawn from the germline V gene: SNHLY, FYNNEI. This clonotype was obtained from a woman aged 80 or older with acute or convalescent COVID-19. The chain links TRBV2 with TRBJ2-3; a stretch of 8 junction bases matches TRBD2. The specimen sequenced was peripheral blood. CDR3 loop: CASTGRAFTDTQYF. The DNA sequence follows: TGTGCCAGCACCGGGAGGGCCTTTACAGATACGCAGTATTTT.